This TCR beta chain was sequenced in a study of T-cell memory formation after mild COVID-19. The CDR3 spans 15 residues. Per germline, CDR1 SGHTA and CDR2 FQGNSA. V dropped 6 bases and J dropped 0; count of bases not matched to a gene: 5. This clonotype was counted a few times. Its antigen is still unknown. TCRdb analysed the 5' RACE reads with MiXCR anew, one entry per CDR3 protein. The profile covers around 300,000 distinct CDR3 sequences, with 10% to 15% appearing a single time and about a fifth taken by the ten largest. Broader study findings: From day 15 to 85, contracting clones were balanced between CD4 and CD8, whereas later expanders leaned toward CD4+.

The origin of this receptor is a man aged 18 to 35 who had mild COVID-19 (a few samples of this study predate the infection). Cell type and time point are not known. V gene TRBV7-2 combines with J gene TRBJ1-3, with 7 nucleotides matching TRBD1. The sample consisted of PBMCs or a T cell subset sorted from them (not recorded which). This chain's CDR3 is CASRSTGNSGNTIYF. The CDR3 bases are TGTGCCAGCAGATCGACAGGGAACTCTGGAAACACCATATATTTT. The variable domain in full, completed from reference TRBV7-2 and TRBJ1-3, reads GAGVSQSPSNKVTEKGKDVELRCDPISGHTALYWYRQSLGQGLEFLIYFQGNSAPDKSGLPSDRFSAERTGGSVSTLTIQRTQQEDSAVYLCASRSTGNSGNTIYFGEGSWLTVV.